The rows below give T cell receptor beta chains drawn from one sample of a study of OX40 agonist ivuxolimab in advanced cancers. The data were produced by immunoSEQ multiplex PCR, yet TCRdb's version contains in-frame clones alone and is incomplete. The sample consists of over 50,000 clones, approximately 86% of them appearing once. The sequences come from CD4+ or CD8+ T cells sorted from blood, collected in a trial of the OX40 agonist ivuxolimab. The receptors originated from an adult with an advanced solid tumor such as melanoma, head and neck, liver or kidney cancer. Each CDR3 is given with its conserved first and last residue. Fields, in order: D gene, V gene, CDR3 protein. The D gene is left open where the match is weak.

D: NA
V: TRBV2
CDR3: CASSDSGPNTEAFF

D: TRBD2
V: TRBV5-1
CDR3: CASSLVPTSGGANEQFF

D: NA
V: TRBV2
CDR3: CASSRQDTEAFF

D: NA
V: TRBV11-1
CDR3: CASSLYNTPRAEAFF

D: NA
V: TRBV5-1
CDR3: CASSLDRAPKTYEQYF

D: NA
V: TRBV29-1
CDR3: CSVERGGSYGYTF

D: TRBD2
V: TRBV6-5
CDR3: CASSSSGVSHEQFF

D: TRBD2
V: TRBV9
CDR3: CASSVEGLADNQYF

D: NA
V: TRBV5-4
CDR3: CASSPGYGYTF

D: NA
V: TRBV5-1
CDR3: CASSFQGQEKLFF

D: NA
V: TRBV19
CDR3: CASSVYPQGSNEQFF

D: TRBD2
V: TRBV5-4
CDR3: CASSLAIGRGVNYEQYF

D: NA
V: TRBV28
CDR3: CASSRDYNQPQHF

D: NA
V: TRBV11-2
CDR3: CASSLSGMGTSQPQHF

D: TRBD1
V: TRBV6-5
CDR3: CASSRQGGWPQHF

D: NA
V: TRBV7-3
CDR3: CASSLAAGARSNQPQHF

D: NA
V: TRBV5-1
CDR3: CASRPITGQNYGYTF

D: TRBD1
V: TRBV28
CDR3: CASSLPGTGNDIQYF

D: NA
V: TRBV19
CDR3: CASSSPGSRGYEQYF

D: NA
V: TRBV7-6
CDR3: CASSLDRNTEAFF

D: NA
V: TRBV30
CDR3: CAWSPLANYGYTF

D: NA
V: TRBV5-8
CDR3: CASSLSVPPAGLVKNIQYF

D: TRBD1
V: TRBV5-1
CDR3: CASSLGDRVNTGELFF

D: TRBD2
V: TRBV5-1
CDR3: CASSWPRVAGGEEQYF

D: NA
V: TRBV5-1
CDR3: CASSFGPRRETGELFF

D: NA
V: TRBV4-3
CDR3: CASSLPGPYEQYF

D: NA
V: TRBV30
CDR3: CAWSVGGYEQYF

D: NA
V: TRBV5-1
CDR3: CASSDYRVANTEAFF

D: NA
V: TRBV11-3
CDR3: CASSLIVTNSYEQYF

D: TRBD2
V: TRBV7-3
CDR3: CASSATGTSNNEQFF

D: NA
V: TRBV5-6
CDR3: CASSLLTLDYEQYF

D: NA
V: TRBV9
CDR3: CASSVVFGGHEQFF

D: TRBD1
V: TRBV18
CDR3: CASSPQQTGINEQFF

D: TRBD1
V: TRBV6-5
CDR3: CASSLNRGRNEQFF

D: NA
V: TRBV5-6
CDR3: CASSLSALESTQYF

D: TRBD1
V: TRBV15
CDR3: CATSLTQGTAYEQYF

D: NA
V: TRBV5-1
CDR3: CASSPPDPTYNEQFF

D: NA
V: TRBV29-1
CDR3: CSVNQGIYEQYF

D: TRBD2
V: TRBV5-4
CDR3: CASSSPGEGGYEQYF

D: TRBD2
V: TRBV7-3
CDR3: CASSPGTSGRILRYEQYF

D: TRBD1
V: TRBV7-8
CDR3: CASSWTGSETQYF

D: TRBD1
V: TRBV7-9
CDR3: CASSHSTGGNTEAFF

D: TRBD1
V: TRBV7-6
CDR3: CASSKQGTSGANVLTF

D: NA
V: TRBV19
CDR3: CASSQSDNSGNTIYF

D: NA
V: TRBV27
CDR3: CASSPGRTYGYTF